This T cell receptor (beta chain) was captured by sequencing in a study of T cell changes during pregnancy in multiple sclerosis. Assay: immunoSEQ multiplex PCR; the TCRdb copy retains only in-frame clones and omits some. Of about 11,000 clones listed, about 93% are singletons. Trimming removed 3 bases from V and 4 bases from J; junction bases left unmatched: 3. The CDR3 contains 15 residues. The germline CDR1 and CDR2 sequences are SGHVS and FQNEAQ. The source was CD4+ T cells from peripheral blood mononuclear cells, collected before pregnancy. The receptor's source is a female donor with multiple sclerosis, enrolled in a pregnancy study. J is TRBJ2-1 and V is TRBV7-8; the match to TRBD2 covers 10 bases. CDR3 sequence (DNA): TGTGCCAGCAGCTTTAGCGGGGGGATGTACAATGAGCAGTTCTTC. Protein sequence: CASSFSGGMYNEQFF.